The rows below give T cell receptor beta chains drawn from one sample of a study of identical twins. TCRdb re-analysed the 5' RACE reads in MiXCR, keeping a single row per CDR3 protein. Here the sample spans approximately 700,000 distinct CDR3 sequences, 18% being singletons. These data are also associated with another study on T cells expressing NK-cell markers.

Source material: PBMCs. The receptors here all came from a woman aged 18-29 years in good health. Each CDR3 is given with its conserved first and last residue. Each record gives: CDR3 protein, J gene, V gene, D gene, clone size. A D gene is named only where the DNA matches it firmly. Only part of the rows carry a size: once, few, many, or a class if the clone is expanded.

CDR3 protein: CSASTSGVEQFF
J gene: TRBJ2-1
V gene: TRBV20-1
D gene: TRBD2
clone size: NA

CDR3 protein: CASSASGTPGYTF
J gene: TRBJ1-2
V gene: TRBV7-9
D gene: NA
clone size: few

CDR3 protein: CASSIWTEPLYEQYF
J gene: TRBJ2-7
V gene: TRBV5-1
D gene: NA
clone size: many

CDR3 protein: CASSTPPGRPSGANVLTF
J gene: TRBJ2-6
V gene: TRBV19
D gene: NA
clone size: NA

CDR3 protein: CASSQIPPGIDGYTF
J gene: TRBJ1-2
V gene: TRBV5-6
D gene: NA
clone size: NA

CDR3 protein: CASSLLQGVNEQFF
J gene: TRBJ2-1
V gene: TRBV5-1
D gene: TRBD1
clone size: few

CDR3 protein: CASKATSGTRNEKLFF
J gene: TRBJ1-4
V gene: TRBV10-2
D gene: NA
clone size: many

CDR3 protein: CASSVGMRIVTDISGANVLTF
J gene: TRBJ2-6
V gene: TRBV9
D gene: NA
clone size: few

CDR3 protein: CASSLKGPGILTF
J gene: TRBJ2-6
V gene: TRBV27
D gene: NA
clone size: NA

CDR3 protein: CASSKDQGQYF
J gene: TRBJ2-7
V gene: TRBV2
D gene: NA
clone size: NA

CDR3 protein: CASSPLAASYNEQFF
J gene: TRBJ2-1
V gene: TRBV12-3/TRBV12-4
D gene: TRBD2
clone size: many

CDR3 protein: CATSRRDFVNEQYF
J gene: TRBJ2-7
V gene: TRBV15
D gene: NA
clone size: few

CDR3 protein: CASRPLDGPRANVLTF
J gene: TRBJ2-6
V gene: TRBV25-1
D gene: NA
clone size: NA

CDR3 protein: CASSPDTNEQFF
J gene: TRBJ2-1
V gene: TRBV18
D gene: NA
clone size: NA

CDR3 protein: CAISESLGTSMDEQYF
J gene: TRBJ2-7
V gene: TRBV10-3
D gene: TRBD2
clone size: few